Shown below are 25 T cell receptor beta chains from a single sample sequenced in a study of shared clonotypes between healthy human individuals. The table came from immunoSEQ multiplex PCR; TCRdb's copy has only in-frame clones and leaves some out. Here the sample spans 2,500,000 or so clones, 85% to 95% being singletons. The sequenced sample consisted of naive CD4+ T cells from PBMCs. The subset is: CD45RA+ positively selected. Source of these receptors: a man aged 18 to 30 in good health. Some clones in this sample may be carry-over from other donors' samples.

CDR3 region: CSVESPRAGGPMVNGYTF. CDR3 DNA: TGCAGCGTTGAATCCCCAAGGGCAGGGGGCCCCATGGTGAATGGCTACACCTTC. The rearrangement uses TRBV29-1 and TRBJ1-2, with 8 nucleotides matching TRBD1. CDR3 length: 18 residues. In germline, CDR1 is SQVTM, CDR2 ANQGSEA. J gave up 6 bases and V 2 bases, and 20 bases lay outside the gene matches.

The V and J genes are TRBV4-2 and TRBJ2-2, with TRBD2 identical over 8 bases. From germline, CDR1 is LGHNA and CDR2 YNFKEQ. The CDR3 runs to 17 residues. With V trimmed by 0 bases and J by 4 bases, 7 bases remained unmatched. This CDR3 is CASSQDPAGVGTGELFF. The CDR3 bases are TGTGCCAGCAGCCAAGACCCAGCGGGAGTAGGCACCGGGGAGCTGTTTTTT.

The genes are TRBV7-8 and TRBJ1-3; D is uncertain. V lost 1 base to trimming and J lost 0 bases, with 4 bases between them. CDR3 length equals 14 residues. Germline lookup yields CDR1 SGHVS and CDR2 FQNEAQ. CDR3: CASSLEVSGNTIYF. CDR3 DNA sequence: TGTGCCAGCAGCTTAGAAGTCTCTGGAAACACCATATATTTT.

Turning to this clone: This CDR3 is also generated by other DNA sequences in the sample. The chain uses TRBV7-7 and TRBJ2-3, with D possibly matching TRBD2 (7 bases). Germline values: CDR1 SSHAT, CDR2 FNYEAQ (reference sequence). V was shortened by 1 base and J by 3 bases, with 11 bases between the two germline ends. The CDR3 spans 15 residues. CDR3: CASSLVGGPTDTQYF. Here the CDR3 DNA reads TGTGCCAGCAGCTTAGTGGGGGGGCCAACAGATACGCAGTATTTT. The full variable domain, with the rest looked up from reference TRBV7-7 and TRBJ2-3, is GAGVSQSPRYKVTKRGQDVTLRCDPISSHATLYWYQQALGQGPEFLTYFNYEAQPDKSGLPSDRFSAERPEGSISTLTIQRTEQRDSAMYRCASSLVGGPTDTQYFGPGTRLTVL.

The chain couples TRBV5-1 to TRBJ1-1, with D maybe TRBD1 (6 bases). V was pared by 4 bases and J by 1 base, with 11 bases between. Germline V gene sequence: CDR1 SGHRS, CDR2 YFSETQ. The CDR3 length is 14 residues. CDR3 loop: CASSAGTTNTEAFF. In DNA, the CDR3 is TGCGCCAGCAGCGCCGGGACAACGAACACTGAAGCTTTCTTT.

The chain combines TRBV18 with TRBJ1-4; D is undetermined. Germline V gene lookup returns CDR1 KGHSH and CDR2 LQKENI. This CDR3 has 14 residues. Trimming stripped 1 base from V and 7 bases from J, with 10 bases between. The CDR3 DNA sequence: TGTGCCAGCTCACCACTGGTGAACCCTGAAAAACTGTTTTTT. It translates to CASSPLVNPEKLFF.

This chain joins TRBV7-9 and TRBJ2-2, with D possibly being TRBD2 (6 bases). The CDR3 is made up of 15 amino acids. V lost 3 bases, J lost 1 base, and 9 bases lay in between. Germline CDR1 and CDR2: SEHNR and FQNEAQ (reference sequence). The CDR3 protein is CASSFVGGNTGELFF. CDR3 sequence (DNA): TGTGCCAGCAGCTTTGTGGGAGGGAACACCGGGGAGCTGTTTTTT.

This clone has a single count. The CDR3 is CASSDHRGHPLHF. In nucleotides, the CDR3 is TGTGCCAGCAGTGACCACAGGGGCCACCCCCTCCACTTT. V gene TRBV6-1 combines with J gene TRBJ1-6; 7 nucleotides align to TRBD1. CDR1 is MNHNS, CDR2 SASEGT, per germline. This CDR3 spans 13 amino acids. The junction had 6 bases not matched to a gene; V was cut back by 3 bases and J by 13 bases.

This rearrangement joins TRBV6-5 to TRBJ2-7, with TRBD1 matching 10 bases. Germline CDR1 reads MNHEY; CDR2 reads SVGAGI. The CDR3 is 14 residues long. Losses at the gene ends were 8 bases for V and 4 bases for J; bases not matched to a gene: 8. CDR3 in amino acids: CASRRGQGNYEQYF. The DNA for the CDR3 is TGTGCCAGCCGACGGGGACAGGGGAATTACGAGCAGTACTTC.

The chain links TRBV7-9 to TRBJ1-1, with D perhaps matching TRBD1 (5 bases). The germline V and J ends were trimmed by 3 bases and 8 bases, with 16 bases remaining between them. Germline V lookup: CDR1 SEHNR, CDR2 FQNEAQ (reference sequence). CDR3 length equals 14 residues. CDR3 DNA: TGTGCCAGCAGCTTGGTTCTGTTACAGGTCGAAGCTTTCTTT. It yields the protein CASSLVLLQVEAFF.

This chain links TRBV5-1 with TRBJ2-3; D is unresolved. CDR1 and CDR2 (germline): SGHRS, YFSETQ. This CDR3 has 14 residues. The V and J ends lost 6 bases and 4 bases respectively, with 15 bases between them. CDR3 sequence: CASNGASTSDTQYF. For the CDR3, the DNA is TGCGCCAGCAACGGTGCTAGTACCTCAGATACGCAGTATTTT.

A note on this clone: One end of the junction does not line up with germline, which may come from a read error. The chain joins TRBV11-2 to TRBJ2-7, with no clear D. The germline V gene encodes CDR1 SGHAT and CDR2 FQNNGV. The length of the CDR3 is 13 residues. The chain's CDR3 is CASSLDLIDEQYF. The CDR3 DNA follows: TGTGCCAGCAGTTTAGACTTGATAGACGAGCAGTACTTC.

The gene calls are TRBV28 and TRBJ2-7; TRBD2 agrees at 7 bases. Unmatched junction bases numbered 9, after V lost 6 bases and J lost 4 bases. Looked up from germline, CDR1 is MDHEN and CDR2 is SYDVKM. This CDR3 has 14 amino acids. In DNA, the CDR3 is TGTGCCAGCAGCCAATGGGGGGGTTCGTACGAGCAGTACTTC. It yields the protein CASSQWGGSYEQYF. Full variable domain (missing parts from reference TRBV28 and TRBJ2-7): DVKVTQSSRYLVKRTGEKVFLECVQDMDHENMFWYRQDPGLGLRLIYFSYDVKMKEKGDIPEGYSVSREKKERFSLILESASTNQTSMYLCASSQWGGSYEQYFGPGTRLTVT.

CDR3 coding DNA: TGTGCCAGCAGCTTGGGGGACAGGTCAAGCTCTGGAAACACCATATATTTT. Protein: CASSLGDRSSSGNTIYF. The chain joins TRBV7-9 to TRBJ1-3, with TRBD1 matching 8 bases. V shed 3 bases, J shed 0 bases, and the junction held 7 bases outside the gene matches. CDR1 SEHNR and CDR2 FQNEAQ come from the germline V gene (reference sequence). The CDR3 spans 17 residues.

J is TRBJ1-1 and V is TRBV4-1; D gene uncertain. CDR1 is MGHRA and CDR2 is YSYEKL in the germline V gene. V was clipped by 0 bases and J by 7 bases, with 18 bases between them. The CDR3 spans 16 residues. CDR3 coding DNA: TGCGCCAGCAGCCAAGACGCCGGGTATTGGGGAGGTGAAGCTTTCTTT. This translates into CASSQDAGYWGGEAFF.

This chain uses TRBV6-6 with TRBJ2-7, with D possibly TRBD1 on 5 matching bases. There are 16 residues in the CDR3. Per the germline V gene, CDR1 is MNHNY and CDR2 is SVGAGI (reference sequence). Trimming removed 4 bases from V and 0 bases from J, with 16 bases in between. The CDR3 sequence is CASSSTRQMSSYEQYF. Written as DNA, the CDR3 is TGTGCCAGCAGTTCCACCCGACAGATGAGCTCCTACGAGCAGTACTTC.

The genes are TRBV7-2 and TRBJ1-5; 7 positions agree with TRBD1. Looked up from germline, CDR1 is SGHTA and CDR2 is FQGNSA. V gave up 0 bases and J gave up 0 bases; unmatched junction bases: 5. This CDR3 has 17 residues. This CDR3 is CASSLAQGDYSNQPQHF. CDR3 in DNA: TGTGCCAGCAGCTTAGCGCAGGGGGATTATAGCAATCAGCCCCAGCATTTT.

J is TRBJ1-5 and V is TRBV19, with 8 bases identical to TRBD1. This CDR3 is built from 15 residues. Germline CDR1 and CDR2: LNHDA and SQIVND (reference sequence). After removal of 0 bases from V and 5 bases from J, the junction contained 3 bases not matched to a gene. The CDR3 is CASSIDHRGDQPQHF. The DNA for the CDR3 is TGTGCCAGTAGTATAGATCACAGGGGGGATCAGCCCCAGCATTTT.

The CDR3 reads CASTSGGGYTF. For the CDR3, the DNA is TGTGCCAGCACCTCCGGGGGTGGCTACACCTTC. The chain combines TRBV2 with TRBJ1-2, with D tentatively TRBD1 (5 bases). V lost 7 bases and J 7 bases, leaving 10 bases between the germline ends. Germline V CDR1 and CDR2: SNHLY, FYNNEI. The CDR3 runs to 11 residues.

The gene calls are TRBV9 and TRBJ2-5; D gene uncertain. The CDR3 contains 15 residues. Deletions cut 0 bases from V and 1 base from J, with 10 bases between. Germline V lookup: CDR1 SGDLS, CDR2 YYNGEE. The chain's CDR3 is CASSVVGIPQETQYF. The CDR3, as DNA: TGTGCCAGCAGCGTAGTGGGCATTCCCCAAGAGACCCAGTACTTC.

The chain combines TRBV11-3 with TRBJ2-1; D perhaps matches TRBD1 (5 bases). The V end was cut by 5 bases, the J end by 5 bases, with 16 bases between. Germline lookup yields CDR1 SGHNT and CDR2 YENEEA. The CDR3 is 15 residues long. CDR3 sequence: CASSPGWQGHNEQFF. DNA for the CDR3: TGTGCCAGCAGCCCCGGTTGGCAGGGCCACAATGAGCAGTTCTTC.

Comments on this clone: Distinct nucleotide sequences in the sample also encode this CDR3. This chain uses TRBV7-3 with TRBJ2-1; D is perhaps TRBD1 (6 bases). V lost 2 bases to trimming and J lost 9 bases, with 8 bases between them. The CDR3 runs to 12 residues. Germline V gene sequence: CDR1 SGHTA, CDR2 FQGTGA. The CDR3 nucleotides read TGTGCCAGCAGCTTACTAGGGGGTGAGCAGTTCTTC. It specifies CASSLLGGEQFF. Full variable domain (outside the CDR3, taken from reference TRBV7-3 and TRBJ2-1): GAGVSQTPSNKVTEKGKYVELRCDPISGHTALYWYRQSLGQGPEFLIYFQGTGAADDSGLPNDRFFAVRPEGSVSTLKIQRTERGDSAVYLCASSLLGGEQFFGPGTRLTVL.

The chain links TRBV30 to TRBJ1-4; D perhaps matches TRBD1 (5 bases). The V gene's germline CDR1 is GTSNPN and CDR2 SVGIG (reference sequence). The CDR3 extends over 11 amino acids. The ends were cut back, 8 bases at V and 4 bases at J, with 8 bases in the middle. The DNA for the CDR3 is TGTGCCCGGGGCCTTAATGAAAAACTGTTTTTT. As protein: CARGLNEKLFF.

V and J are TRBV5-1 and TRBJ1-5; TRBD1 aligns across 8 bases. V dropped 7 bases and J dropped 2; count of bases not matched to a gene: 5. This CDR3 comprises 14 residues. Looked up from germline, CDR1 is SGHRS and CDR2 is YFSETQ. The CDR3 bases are TGCGCCAGCGGGGTGACAGGGGGCAATCAGCCCCAGCATTTT. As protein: CASGVTGGNQPQHF.

CDR3 coding DNA: TGTGCCAGTAGTATAGATACGGGGAGCACAGATACGCAGTATTTT. It encodes CASSIDTGSTDTQYF. The chain couples TRBV19 to TRBJ2-3, with TRBD2 as a possible D gene (5 bases). This CDR3 contains 15 residues. Germline CDR1 is LNHDA and CDR2 is SQIVND (reference sequence). V lost 0 bases and J 0 bases, leaving 7 bases between the germline ends.